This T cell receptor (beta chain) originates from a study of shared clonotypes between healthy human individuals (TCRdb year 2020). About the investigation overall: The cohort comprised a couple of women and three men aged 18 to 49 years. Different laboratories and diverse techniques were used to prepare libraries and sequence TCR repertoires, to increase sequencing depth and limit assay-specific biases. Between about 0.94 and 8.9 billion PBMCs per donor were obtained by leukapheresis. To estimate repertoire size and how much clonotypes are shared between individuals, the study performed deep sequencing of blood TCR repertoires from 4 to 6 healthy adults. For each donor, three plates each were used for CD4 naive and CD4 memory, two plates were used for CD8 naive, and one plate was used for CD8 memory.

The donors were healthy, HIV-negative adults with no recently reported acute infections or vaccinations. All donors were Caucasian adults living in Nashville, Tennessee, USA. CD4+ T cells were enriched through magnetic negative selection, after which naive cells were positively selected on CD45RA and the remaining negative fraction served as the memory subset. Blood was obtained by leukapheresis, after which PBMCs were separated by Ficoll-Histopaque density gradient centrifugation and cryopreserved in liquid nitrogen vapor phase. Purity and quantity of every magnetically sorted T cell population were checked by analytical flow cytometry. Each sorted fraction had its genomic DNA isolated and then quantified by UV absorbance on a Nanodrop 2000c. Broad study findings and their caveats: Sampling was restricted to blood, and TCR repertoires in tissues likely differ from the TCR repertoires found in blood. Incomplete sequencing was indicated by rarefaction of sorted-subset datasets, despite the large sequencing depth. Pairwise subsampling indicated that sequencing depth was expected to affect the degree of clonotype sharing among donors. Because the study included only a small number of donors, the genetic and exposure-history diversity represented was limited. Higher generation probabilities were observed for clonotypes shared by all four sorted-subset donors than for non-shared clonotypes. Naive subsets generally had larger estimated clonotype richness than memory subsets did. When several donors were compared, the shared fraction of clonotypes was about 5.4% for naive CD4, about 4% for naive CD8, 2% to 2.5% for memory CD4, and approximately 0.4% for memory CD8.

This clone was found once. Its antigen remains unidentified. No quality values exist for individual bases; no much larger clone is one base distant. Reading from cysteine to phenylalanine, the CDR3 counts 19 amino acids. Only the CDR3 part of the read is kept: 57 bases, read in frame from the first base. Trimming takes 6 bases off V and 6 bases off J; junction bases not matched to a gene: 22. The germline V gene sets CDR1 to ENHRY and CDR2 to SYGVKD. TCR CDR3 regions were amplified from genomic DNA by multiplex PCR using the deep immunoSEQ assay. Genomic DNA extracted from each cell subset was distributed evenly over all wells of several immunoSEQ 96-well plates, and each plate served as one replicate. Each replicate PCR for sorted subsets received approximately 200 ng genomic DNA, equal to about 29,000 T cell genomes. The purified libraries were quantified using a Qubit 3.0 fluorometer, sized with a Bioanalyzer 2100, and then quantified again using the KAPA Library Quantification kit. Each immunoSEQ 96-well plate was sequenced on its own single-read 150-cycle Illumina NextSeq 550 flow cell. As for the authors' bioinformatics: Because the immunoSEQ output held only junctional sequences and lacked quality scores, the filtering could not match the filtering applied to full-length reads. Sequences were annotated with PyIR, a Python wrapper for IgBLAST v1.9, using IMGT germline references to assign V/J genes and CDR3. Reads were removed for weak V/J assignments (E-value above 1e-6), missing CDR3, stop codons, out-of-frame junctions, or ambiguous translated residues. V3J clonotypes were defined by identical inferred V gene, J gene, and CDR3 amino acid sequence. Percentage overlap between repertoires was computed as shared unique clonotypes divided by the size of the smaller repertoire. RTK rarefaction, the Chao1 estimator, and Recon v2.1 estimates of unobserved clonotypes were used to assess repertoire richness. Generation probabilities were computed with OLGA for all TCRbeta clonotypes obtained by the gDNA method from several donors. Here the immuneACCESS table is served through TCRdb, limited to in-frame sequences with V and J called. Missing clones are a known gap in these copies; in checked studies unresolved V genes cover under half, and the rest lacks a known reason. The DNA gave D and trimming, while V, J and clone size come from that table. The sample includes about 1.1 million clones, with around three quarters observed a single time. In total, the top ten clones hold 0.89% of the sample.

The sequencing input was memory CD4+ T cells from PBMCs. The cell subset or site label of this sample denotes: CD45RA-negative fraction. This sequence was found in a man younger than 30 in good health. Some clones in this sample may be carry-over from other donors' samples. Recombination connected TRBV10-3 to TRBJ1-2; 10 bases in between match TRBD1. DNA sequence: TGTGCCATCAGGAGGGGGAGACCTAATTCGCGACAGGGGGCGGATGGCTACACCTTC. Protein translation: CAIRRGRPNSRQGADGYTF.